Shown below are 3 T cell receptor beta chains from a single sample sequenced in a study of cytomegalovirus exposure and HLA in healthy donors. This table comes from immunoSEQ multiplex PCR, and its TCRdb copy is limited to in-frame clones, with some not included. The table has approximately 73,000 clones, 85% to 95% seen once. Source material: PBMCs. These receptors were collected from a man younger than 35 in good health and CMV-seronegative.

The chain carries TRBV9 and TRBJ2-3, with D maybe TRBD2 (5 bases). The CDR3 contains 14 residues. Trimming removed 4 bases from V and 2 bases from J, with 11 bases in between. CDR1 is SGDLS, CDR2 YYNGEE, per germline. The CDR3 loop is CASSSWTDTDTQYF. The CDR3 nucleotides read TGTGCCAGCAGCTCCTGGACTGACACAGATACGCAGTATTTT.

This rearrangement joins TRBV28 to TRBJ2-7; 10 bases match TRBD1. This CDR3 is built from 15 residues. Germline lookup yields CDR1 MDHEN and CDR2 SYDVKM. J gave up 4 bases and V 7 bases, and 10 bases lay outside the gene matches. The CDR3 DNA reads as TGTGCCAGCAAGCAATTGACAGGGGGCGGTTACGAGCAGTACTTC. This gives the protein CASKQLTGGGYEQYF.

In nucleotides, the CDR3 is TGTGCCAGCAGCCCAGCGGCTACTACCCAGAACGAGCAGTACTTC. Translating gives CASSPAATTQNEQYF. The chain is built from TRBV6-1 and TRBJ2-7, with D possibly matching TRBD2 (5 bases). The CDR3 length is 15 residues. The V gene's germline CDR1 is MNHNS and CDR2 SASEGT. Trimming shortened V by 6 bases and J by 5 bases, and 20 bases separated the two germline ends.